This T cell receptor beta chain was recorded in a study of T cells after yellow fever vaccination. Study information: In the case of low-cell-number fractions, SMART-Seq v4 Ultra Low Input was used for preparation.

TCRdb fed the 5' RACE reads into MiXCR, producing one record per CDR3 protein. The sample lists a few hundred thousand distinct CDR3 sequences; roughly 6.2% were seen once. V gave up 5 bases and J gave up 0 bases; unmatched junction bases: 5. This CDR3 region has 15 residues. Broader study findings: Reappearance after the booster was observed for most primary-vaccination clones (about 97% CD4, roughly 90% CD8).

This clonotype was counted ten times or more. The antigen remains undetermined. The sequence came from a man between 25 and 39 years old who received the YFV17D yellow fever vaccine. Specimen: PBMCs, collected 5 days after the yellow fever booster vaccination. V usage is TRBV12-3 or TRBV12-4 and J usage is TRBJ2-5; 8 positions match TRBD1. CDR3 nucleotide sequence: TGTGCCAGCAGTCTCGGGACAGGCCACCAAGAGACCCAGTACTTC. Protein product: CASSLGTGHQETQYF.